This T cell receptor beta chain derives from a study of beta chain features in type 1 diabetes. In this sample, this clone turned up a few times. Its antigen is as yet unknown. The sequenced template was cDNA made from the entire isolated RNA. This table comes from immunoSEQ multiplex PCR, and its TCRdb copy is limited to in-frame clones, with some not included. The sample records hundreds of thousands of clones, over 13% being singletons. Study results and limitations: The study found moderately but significantly shorter TCRB CDR3s in all four CD4+ subsets of Type 1 diabetes patients. The naive, central memory and Treg TCRB repertoires looked more alike in patients than they did in healthy donors. A potential influence of HLA type upon TCRB rearrangement remained unresolved herein.

Germline CDR1 and CDR2: SEHNR and FQNEAQ (reference sequence). The J segment lost 3 bases and the V segment lost 5 bases, leaving 10 bases of the junction unmatched. The CDR3 has 17 residues. The material sequenced was naive CD4+ T cells from blood. The clonotype was recovered from a man aged 18 to 35 with type 1 diabetes. The V gene is TRBV7-9, the J gene TRBJ1-4; TRBD1 matches 9 bases. CDR3 nucleotides: TGTGCCAGCAGCCCGCGCCTACAGGGGGCAGCTAATGAAAAACTGTTTTTT. It yields the protein CASSPRLQGAANEKLFF.